Listed below are T cell receptor beta chains from one sample, sequenced in a study of technical replicates of blood from a few donors. The repertoire was sequenced with immunoSEQ multiplex PCR; TCRdb's copy has only in-frame clones and lacks some. The top ten hold about 0.25% of the sample, which has some 81,000 clones, 91% seen once. The sample comprised T cells isolated from PBMCs. The receptors stem from a human donor in good health. CDR3s include the opening cysteine and the closing phenylalanine or tryptophan. The order of the fields is J gene, clone size, D gene, CDR3 length, V gene, CDR3 DNA, CDR3 protein. A D gene is named only where the DNA matches it firmly. The listing skips clone size in some rows; elsewhere it reads once, few, many or a size class.

J: TRBJ1-3
size: -
D: TRBD1
length: 16
V: TRBV28
DNA: TGTGCCAGCAGTCCCCGGACAGGGGGCTTTGGAAACACCATATATTTT
CDR3: CASSPRTGGFGNTIYF

J: TRBJ2-1
size: -
D: -
length: 14
V: TRBV21-1
DNA: TGTGCCAGCAGCAAAGCGGCCCGCTACAATGAGCAGTTCTTC
CDR3: CASSKAARYNEQFF

J: TRBJ1-1
size: once
D: -
length: 13
V: TRBV18
DNA: TGTGCCAGCTCGTCGACAGTGAACACTGAAGCTTTCTTT
CDR3: CASSSTVNTEAFF

J: TRBJ1-2
size: -
D: TRBD1
length: 15
V: TRBV18
DNA: TGTGCCAGCTCAGCCAGGCAGGGGGCAAACTATGGCTACACCTTC
CDR3: CASSARQGANYGYTF

J: TRBJ2-5
size: -
D: -
length: 15
V: TRBV28
DNA: TGTGCCAGCAGTTTAAACGGGGGGCCTAGTGAGACCCAGTACTTC
CDR3: CASSLNGGPSETQYF

J: TRBJ1-2
size: -
D: -
length: 14
V: TRBV28
DNA: TGTGCCAGCAGTTTATCGGGGGGCGAATATGGCTACACCTTC
CDR3: CASSLSGGEYGYTF

J: TRBJ2-1
size: once
D: -
length: 13
V: TRBV7-8
DNA: TGTGCCAGCAGCATCGACAGGTACAATGAGCAGTTCTTC
CDR3: CASSIDRYNEQFF

J: TRBJ1-1
size: -
D: -
length: 14
V: TRBV10-3
DNA: TGTGCCATCAGGGCAGTGTACCCTAACACTGAAGCTTTCTTT
CDR3: CAIRAVYPNTEAFF

J: TRBJ2-5
size: -
D: TRBD1
length: 14
V: TRBV6-6
DNA: TGTGCCAGCAGTCCCAGGACAGGGGAAGAGACCCAGTACTTC
CDR3: CASSPRTGEETQYF

J: TRBJ1-5
size: -
D: TRBD1
length: 17
V: TRBV15
DNA: TGTGCCACCAGCGGGTTAGGGACAGCTTATAGCAATCAGCCCCAGCATTTT
CDR3: CATSGLGTAYSNQPQHF